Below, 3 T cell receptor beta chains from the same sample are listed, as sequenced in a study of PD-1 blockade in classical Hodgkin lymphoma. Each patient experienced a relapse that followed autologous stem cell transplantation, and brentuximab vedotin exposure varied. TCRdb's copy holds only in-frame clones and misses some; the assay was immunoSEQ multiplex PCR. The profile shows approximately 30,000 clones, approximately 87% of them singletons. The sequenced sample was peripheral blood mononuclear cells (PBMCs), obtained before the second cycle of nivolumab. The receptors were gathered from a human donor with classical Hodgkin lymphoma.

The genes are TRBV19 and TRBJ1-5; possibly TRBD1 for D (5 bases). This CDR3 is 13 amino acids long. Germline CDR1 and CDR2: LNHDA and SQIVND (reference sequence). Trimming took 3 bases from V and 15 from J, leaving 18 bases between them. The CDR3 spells CASSMAGTTVWHF. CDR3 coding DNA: TGTGCCAGTAGTATGGCTGGGACGACGGTTTGGCATTTT. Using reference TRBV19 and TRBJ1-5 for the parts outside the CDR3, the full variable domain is DGGITQSPKYLFRKEGQNVTLSCEQNLNHDAMYWYRQDPGQGLRLIYYSQIVNDFQKGDIAEGYSVSREKKESFPLTVTSAQKNPTAFYLCASSMAGTTVWHFGDGTRLSIL.

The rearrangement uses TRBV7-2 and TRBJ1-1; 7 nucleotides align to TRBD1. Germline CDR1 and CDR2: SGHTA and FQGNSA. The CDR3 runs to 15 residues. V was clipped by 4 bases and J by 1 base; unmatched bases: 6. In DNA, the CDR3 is TGTGCCAGCAGCTACTCGACAGGGCCGAACACTGAAGCTTTCTTT. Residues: CASSYSTGPNTEAFF.

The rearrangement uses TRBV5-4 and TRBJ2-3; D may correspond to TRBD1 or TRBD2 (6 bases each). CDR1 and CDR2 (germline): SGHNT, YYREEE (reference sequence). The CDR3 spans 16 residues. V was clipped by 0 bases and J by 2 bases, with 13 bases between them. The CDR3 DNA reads TGTGCCAGCAGCTTGGGCCGGGGGCGAAACACAGATACGCAGTATTTT. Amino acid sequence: CASSLGRGRNTDTQYF.